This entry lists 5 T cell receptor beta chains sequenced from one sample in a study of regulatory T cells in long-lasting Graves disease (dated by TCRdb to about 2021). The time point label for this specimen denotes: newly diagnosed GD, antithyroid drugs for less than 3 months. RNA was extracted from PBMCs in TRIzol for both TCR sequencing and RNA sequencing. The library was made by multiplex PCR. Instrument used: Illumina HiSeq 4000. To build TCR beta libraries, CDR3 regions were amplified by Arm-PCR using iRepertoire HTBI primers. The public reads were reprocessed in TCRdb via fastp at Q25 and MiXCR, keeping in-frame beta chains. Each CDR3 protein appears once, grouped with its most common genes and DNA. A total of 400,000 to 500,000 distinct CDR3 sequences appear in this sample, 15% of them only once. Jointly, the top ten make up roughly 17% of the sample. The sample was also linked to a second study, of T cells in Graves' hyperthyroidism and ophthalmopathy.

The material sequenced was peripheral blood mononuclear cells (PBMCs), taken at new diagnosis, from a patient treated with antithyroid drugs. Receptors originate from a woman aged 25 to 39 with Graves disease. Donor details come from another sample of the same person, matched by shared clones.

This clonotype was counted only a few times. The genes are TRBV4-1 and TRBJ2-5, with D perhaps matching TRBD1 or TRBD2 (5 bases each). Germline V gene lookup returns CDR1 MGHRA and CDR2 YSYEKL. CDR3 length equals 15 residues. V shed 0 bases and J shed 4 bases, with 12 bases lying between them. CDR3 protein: CASSQDRGAGETQYF. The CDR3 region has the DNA TGCGCCAGCAGCCAAGATAGAGGGGCGGGAGAGACCCAGTACTTC.

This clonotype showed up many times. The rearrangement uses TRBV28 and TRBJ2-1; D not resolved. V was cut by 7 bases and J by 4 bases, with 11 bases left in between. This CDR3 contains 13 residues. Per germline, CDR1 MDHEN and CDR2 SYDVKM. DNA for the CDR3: TGTGCCAGCACTGTAACGCGGTACAATGAGCAGTTCTTC. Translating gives CASTVTRYNEQFF.

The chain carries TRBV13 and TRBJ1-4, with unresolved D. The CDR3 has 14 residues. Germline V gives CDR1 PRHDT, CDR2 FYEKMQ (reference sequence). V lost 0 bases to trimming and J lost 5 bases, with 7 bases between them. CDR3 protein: CASSLGRGNEKLFF. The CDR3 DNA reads TGTGCCAGCAGCTTAGGCCGGGGAAATGAAAAACTGTTTTTT. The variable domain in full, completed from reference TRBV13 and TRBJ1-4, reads AAGVIQSPRHLIKEKRETATLKCYPIPRHDTVYWYQQGPGQDPQFLISFYEKMQSDKGSIPDRFSAQQFSDYHSELNMSSLELGDSALYFCASSLGRGNEKLFFGSGTQLSVL.

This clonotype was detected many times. CDR3 in DNA: TGTGCCAGCAGTGATACGGCGGGAGGCCTGAATGAGCAGTTCTTC. It yields the protein CASSDTAGGLNEQFF. The V and J genes are TRBV6-2 or TRBV6-3 and TRBJ2-1, with 8 bases matching TRBD2. This CDR3 is built from 15 residues. Germline CDR1 reads MNHEY; CDR2 reads SVGEGT. With V trimmed by 5 bases and J by 7 bases, 10 bases remained unmatched.

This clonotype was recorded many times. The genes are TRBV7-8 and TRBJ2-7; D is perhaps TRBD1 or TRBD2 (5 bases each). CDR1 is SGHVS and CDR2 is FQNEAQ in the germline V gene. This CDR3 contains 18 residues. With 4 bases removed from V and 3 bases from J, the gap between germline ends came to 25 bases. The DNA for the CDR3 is TGTGCCAGCAGCTCGTCTCGGGACGACGGGGAGACTTTCTACGAGCAGTACTTC. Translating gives CASSSSRDDGETFYEQYF.